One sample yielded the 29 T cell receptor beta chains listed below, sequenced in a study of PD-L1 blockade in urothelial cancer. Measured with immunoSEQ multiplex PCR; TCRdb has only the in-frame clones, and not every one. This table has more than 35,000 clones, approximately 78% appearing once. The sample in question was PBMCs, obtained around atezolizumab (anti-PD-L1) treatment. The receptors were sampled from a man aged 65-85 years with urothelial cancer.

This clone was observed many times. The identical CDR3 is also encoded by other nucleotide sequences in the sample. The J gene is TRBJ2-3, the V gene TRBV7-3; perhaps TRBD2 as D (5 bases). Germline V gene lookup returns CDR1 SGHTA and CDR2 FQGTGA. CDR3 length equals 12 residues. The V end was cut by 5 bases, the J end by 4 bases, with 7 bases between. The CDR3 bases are TGTGCCAGCAGCGAGGGAGCAGATACGCAGTATTTT. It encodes CASSEGADTQYF.

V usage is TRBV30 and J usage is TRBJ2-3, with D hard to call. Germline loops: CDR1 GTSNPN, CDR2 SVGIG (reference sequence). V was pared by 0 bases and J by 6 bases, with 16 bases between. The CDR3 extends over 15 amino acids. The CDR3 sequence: CAWSVPKVSQDTQYF. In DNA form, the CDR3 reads TGTGCCTGGAGTGTACCGAAAGTGTCACAGGATACGCAGTATTTT.

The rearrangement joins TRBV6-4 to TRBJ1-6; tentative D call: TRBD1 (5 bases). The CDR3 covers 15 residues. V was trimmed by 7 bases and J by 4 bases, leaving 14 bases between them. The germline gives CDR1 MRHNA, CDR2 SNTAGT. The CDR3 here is CASTWGGRYNSPLHF. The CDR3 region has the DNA TGTGCCAGCACTTGGGGCGGGAGGTATAATTCACCCCTCCACTTT.

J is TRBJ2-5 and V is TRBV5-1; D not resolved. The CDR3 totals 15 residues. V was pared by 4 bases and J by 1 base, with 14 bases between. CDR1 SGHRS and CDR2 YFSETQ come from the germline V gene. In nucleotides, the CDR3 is TGCGCCAGCAGCCACCCCCTTGGCCCCCAAGAGACCCAGTACTTC. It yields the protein CASSHPLGPQETQYF.

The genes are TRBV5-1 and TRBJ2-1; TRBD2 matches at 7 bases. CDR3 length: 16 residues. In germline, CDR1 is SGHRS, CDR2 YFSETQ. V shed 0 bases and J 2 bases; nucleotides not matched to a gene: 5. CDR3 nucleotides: TGCGCCAGCAGCTTGGCCCCTAGCGGAACCTACAATGAGCAGTTCTTC. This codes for CASSLAPSGTYNEQFF.

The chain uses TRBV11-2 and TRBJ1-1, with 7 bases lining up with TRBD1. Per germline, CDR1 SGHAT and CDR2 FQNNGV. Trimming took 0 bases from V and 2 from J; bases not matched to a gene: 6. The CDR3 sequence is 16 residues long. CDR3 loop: CASSLDGGDSNTEAFF. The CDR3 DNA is TGTGCCAGCAGCTTAGATGGAGGGGACAGTAACACTGAAGCTTTCTTT.

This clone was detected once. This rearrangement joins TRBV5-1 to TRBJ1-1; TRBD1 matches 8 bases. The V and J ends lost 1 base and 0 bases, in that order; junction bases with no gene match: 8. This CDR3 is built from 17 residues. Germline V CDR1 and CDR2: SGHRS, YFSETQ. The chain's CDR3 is CASSLSVTGGMNTEAFF. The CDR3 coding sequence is TGCGCCAGCAGCTTGTCAGTTACAGGGGGGATGAACACTGAAGCTTTCTTT. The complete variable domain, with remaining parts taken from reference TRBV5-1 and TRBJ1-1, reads KAGVTQTPRYLIKTRGQQVTLSCSPISGHRSVSWYQQTPGQGLQFLFEYFSETQRNKGNFPGRFSGRQFSNSRSEMNVSTLELGDSALYLCASSLSVTGGMNTEAFFGQGTRLTVV.

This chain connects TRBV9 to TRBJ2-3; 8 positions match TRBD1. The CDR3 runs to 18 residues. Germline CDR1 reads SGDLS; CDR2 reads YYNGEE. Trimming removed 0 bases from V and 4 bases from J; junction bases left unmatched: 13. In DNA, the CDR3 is TGTGCCAGCAGCGTAGCTACTGATCCGGCAGGGGGCGCAGATACGCAGTATTTT. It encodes CASSVATDPAGGADTQYF.

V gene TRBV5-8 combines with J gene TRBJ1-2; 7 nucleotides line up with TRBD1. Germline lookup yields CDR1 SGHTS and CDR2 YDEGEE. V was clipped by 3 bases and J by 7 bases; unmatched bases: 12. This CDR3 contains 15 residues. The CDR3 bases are TGTGCCAGCAGCTGGGGGACAGAAAATACGGCTGGCTACACCTTC. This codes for CASSWGTENTAGYTF.

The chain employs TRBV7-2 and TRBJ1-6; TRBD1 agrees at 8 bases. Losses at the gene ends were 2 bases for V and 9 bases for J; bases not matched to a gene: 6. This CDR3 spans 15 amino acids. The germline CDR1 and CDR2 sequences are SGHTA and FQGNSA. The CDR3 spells CASSLIGQGISPLHF. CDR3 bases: TGTGCCAGCAGCTTAATTGGACAGGGTATTTCACCCCTCCACTTT. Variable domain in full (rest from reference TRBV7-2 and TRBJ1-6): GAGVSQSPSNKVTEKGKDVELRCDPISGHTALYWYRQSLGQGLEFLIYFQGNSAPDKSGLPSDRFSAERTGGSVSTLTIQRTQQEDSAVYLCASSLIGQGISPLHFGNGTRLTVT.

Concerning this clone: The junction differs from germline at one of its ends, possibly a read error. The CDR3 nucleotides read TGTGCCAGTAGCCTTCCGGGACAGGGGGTCCCTGCCGCCTTC. Protein sequence: CASSLPGQGVPAAF. The rearrangement joins TRBV19 to TRBJ1-2; TRBD1 agrees at 11 bases. Germline V gene data show CDR1 as LNHDA and CDR2 as SQIVND (reference sequence). This CDR3 region has 14 residues.

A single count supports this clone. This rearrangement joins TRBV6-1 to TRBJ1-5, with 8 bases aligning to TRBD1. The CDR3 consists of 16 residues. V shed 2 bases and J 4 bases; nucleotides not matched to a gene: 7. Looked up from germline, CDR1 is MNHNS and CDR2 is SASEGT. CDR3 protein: CASSEQGANFNQPQHF. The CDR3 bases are TGTGCCAGCAGTGAACAGGGGGCAAACTTTAATCAGCCCCAGCATTTT.

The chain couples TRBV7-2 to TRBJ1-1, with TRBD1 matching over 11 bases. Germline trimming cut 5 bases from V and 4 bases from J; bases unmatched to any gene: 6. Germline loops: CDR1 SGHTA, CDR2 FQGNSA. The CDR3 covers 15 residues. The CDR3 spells CASSVYGTGGTEAFF. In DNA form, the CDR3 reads TGTGCCAGCAGCGTCTATGGGACAGGGGGCACTGAAGCTTTCTTT.

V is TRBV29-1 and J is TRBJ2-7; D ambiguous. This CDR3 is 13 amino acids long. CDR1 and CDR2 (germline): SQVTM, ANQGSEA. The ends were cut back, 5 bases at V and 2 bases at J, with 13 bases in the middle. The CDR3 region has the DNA TGCAGCGTTCTTGGTTACAGCACCTACGAGCAGTACTTC. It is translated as CSVLGYSTYEQYF.

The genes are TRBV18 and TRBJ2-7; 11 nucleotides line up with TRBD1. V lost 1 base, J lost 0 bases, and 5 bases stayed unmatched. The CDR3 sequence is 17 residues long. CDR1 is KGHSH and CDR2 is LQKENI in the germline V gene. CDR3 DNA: TGTGCCAGCTCACCACGCGGGACAGGGGGAGGCTCCTACGAGCAGTACTTC. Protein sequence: CASSPRGTGGGSYEQYF.

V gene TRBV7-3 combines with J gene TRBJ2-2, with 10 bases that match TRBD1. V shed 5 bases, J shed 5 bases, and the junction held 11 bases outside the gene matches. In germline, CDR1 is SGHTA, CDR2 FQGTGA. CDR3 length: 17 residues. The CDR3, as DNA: TGTGCCAGCAGCCCAGGACAGGGGGTCGGGGGAACCGGGGAGCTGTTTTTT. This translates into CASSPGQGVGGTGELFF.

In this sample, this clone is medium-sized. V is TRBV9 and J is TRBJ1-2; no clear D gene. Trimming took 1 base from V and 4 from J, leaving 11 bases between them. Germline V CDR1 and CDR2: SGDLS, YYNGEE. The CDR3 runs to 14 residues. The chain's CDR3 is CASSVTEQAYGYTF. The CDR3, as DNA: TGTGCCAGCAGCGTAACGGAGCAAGCCTATGGCTACACCTTC.

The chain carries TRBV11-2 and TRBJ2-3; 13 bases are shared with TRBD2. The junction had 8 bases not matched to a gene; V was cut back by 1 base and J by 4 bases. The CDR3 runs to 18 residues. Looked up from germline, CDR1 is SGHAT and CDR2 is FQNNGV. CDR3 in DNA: TGTGCCAGCAGCTTAGGACTAGCGGGAGGTTGGAGCGCAGATACGCAGTATTTT. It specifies CASSLGLAGGWSADTQYF.

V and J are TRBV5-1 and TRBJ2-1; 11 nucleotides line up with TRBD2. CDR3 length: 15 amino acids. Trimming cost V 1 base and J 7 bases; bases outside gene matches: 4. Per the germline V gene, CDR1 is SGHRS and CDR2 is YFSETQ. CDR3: CASSLPTSGMNEQFF. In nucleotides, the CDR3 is TGCGCCAGCAGCTTGCCGACTAGCGGGATGAATGAGCAGTTCTTC.

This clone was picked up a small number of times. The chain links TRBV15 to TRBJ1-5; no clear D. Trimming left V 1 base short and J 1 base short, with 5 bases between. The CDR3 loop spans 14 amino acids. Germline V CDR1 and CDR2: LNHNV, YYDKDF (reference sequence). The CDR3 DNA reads TGTGCCACCAGCAGAGCCGGGAGCAATCAGCCCCAGCATTTT. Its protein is CATSRAGSNQPQHF. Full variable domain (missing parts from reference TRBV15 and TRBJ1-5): DAMVIQNPRYQVTQFGKPVTLSCSQTLNHNVMYWYQQKSSQAPKLLFHYYDKDFNNEADTPDNFQSRRPNTSFCFLDIRSPGLGDTAMYLCATSRAGSNQPQHFGDGTRLSIL.

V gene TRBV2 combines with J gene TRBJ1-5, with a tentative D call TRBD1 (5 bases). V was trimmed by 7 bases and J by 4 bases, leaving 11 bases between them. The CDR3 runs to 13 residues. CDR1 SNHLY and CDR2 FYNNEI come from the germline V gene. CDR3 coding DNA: TGTGCCAGCACCGTGGGGGGAAATCAGCCCCAGCATTTT. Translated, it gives CASTVGGNQPQHF.

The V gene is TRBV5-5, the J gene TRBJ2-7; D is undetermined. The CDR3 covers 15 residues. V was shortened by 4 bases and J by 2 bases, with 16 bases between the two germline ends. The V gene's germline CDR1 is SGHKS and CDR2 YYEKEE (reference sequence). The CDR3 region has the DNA TGTGCCAGCAGCCCCCCGGCAGGAAAGGCCTACGAGCAGTACTTC. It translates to CASSPPAGKAYEQYF. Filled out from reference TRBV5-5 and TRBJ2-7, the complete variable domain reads DAGVTQSPTHLIKTRGQQVTLRCSPISGHKSVSWYQQVLGQGPQFIFQYYEKEERGRGNFPDRFSARQFPNYSSELNVNALLLGDSALYLCASSPPAGKAYEQYFGPGTRLTVT.

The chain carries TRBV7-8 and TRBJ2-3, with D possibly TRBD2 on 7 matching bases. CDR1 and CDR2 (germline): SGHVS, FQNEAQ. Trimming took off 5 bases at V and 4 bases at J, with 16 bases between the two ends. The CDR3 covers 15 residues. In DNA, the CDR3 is TGTGCCAGCAGCCCCGGGCCGGGGGGCTCAGATACGCAGTATTTT. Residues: CASSPGPGGSDTQYF.

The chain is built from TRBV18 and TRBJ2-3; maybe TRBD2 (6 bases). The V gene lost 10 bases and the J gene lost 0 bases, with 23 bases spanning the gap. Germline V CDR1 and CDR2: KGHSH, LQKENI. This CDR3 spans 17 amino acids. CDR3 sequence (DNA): TGTGCCACCTCTGCACAGCGGGCGTCTGTTAGCACAGATACGCAGTATTTT. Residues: CATSAQRASVSTDTQYF.

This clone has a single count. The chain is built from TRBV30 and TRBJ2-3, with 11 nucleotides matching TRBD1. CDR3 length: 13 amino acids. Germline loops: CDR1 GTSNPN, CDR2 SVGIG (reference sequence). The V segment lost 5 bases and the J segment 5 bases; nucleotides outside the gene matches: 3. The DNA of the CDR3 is TGTGCCTGGGCCGGGACAGGGGGAGATACGCAGTATTTT. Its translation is CAWAGTGGDTQYF.

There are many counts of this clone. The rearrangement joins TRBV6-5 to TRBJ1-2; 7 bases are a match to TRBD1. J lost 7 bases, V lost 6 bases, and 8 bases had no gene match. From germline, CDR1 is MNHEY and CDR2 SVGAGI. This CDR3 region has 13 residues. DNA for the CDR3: TGTGCCAGCAGGGAACAGGGGTTGGCTGGCTACACCTTC. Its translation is CASREQGLAGYTF.

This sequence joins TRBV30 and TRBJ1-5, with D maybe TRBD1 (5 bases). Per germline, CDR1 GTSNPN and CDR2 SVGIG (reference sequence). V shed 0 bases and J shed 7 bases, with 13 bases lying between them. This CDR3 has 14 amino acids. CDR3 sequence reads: CAWSVFGGTQPQHF. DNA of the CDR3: TGTGCCTGGAGTGTATTTGGGGGGACCCAGCCCCAGCATTTT.

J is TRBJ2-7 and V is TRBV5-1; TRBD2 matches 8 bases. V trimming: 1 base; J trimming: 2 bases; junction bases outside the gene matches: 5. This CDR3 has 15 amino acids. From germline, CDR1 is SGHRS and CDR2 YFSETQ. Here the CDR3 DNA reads TGCGCCAGCAGCTTGACGGGAGGGCAACCCTACGAGCAGTACTTC. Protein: CASSLTGGQPYEQYF.

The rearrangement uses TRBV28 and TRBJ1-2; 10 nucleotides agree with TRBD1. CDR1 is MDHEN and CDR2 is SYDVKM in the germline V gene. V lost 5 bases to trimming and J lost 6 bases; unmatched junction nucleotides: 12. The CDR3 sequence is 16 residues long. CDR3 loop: CASSPGTGASLHGYTF. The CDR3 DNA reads TGTGCCAGCAGTCCCGGGACAGGGGCTTCCCTTCATGGCTACACCTTC.